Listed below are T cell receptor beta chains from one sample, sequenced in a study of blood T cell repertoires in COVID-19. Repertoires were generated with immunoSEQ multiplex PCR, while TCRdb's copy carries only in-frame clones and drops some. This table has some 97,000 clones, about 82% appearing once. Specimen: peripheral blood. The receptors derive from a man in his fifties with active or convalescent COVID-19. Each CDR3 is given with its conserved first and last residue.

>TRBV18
CASSPGLAGGPDTQYF
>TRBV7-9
CASSLGGTPPYEQYF
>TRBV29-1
CSVEQGGSGAQHF
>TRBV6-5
CATGEQGITEAFF
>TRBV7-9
CASSLGTSGSNEQFF
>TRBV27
CASSSSLAGGPREQFF
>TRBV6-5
CASSYRVEGGNQPQHF
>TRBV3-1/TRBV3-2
CASSQDWGDGYGYTF
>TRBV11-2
CASRNGRGGSTDTQYF
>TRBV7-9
CASSPGTGSSYEQYF
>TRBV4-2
CASSLEGGGQAGNTIYF
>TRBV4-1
CASSRMPRGYEQYF
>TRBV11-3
CASSKGLASNEQFF
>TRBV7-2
CASSLALAGATILNEQFF
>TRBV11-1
CASSLGGQAGELFF
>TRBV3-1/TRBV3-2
CASSQSGGLAHEQYF
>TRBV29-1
CSAHDRGLGTNTEAFF
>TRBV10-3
CASTGGEDETQYF
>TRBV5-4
CASSLAPGQGSGNTIYF
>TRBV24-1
CATSDRGGGAYNEQFF
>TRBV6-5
CASRPDRAGNTIYF
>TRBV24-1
CATSGAGNEQFF
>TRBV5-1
CASSLGQGGNQPQHF
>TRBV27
CASGSSRGRAGELFF
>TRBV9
CASSPDPGSGNTIYF